This T cell receptor beta chain was documented in a study of blood T cell repertoires in COVID-19. Study context: Researchers got acute and convalescent COVID-19 samples from the United States, Italy and Spain.

The age range of participants was 18 to 89 years, with residence in around 22 US areas. Cohorts were based on clinical histories the participants reported. Profiling relied on immunoSEQ multiplex PCR, and the TCRdb table lists in-frame clones only, not all of them. The data show 250,000 to 300,000 clones, with 80% to 90% seen just once and 15% to 19% held by the top ten. Sequenced material: PBMCs or T cells enriched from blood (not recorded which). The receptor was derived from a man younger than 30 who had recovered from COVID-19.

CDR3 region: CASSPEGQGNYGYTF. The DNA of the CDR3 is TGTGCCAGCAGCCCAGAGGGACAGGGGAACTATGGCTACACCTTC. The chain has TRBV9 and TRBJ1-2; 10 bases fit TRBD1. Germline trimming cut 4 bases from V and 2 bases from J; bases unmatched to any gene: 5. In germline, CDR1 is SGDLS, CDR2 YYNGEE. The CDR3 extends over 15 amino acids.